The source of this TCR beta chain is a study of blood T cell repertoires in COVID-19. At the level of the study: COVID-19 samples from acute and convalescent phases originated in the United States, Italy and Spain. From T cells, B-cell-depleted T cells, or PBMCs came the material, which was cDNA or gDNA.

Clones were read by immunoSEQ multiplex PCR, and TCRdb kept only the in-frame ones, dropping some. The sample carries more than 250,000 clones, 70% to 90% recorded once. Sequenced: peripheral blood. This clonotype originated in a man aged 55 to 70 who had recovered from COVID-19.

Here the CDR3 reads CASTNQGRSSYNEQFF. For the CDR3, the DNA is TGTGCCAGCACAAACCAGGGCAGGAGCTCCTACAATGAGCAGTTCTTC. The rearrangement uses TRBV2 and TRBJ2-1, with D perhaps TRBD1 (5 bases). Germline CDR1 reads SNHLY; CDR2 reads FYNNEI. The V gene lost 7 bases and the J gene lost 0 bases, with 16 bases spanning the gap. This CDR3 spans 16 amino acids.